Below, one TCR beta chain is given with its context. The method was immunoSEQ multiplex PCR; TCRdb's version includes in-frame clones alone and lacks a portion of them. This sample yields roughly 640,000 clones, of which approximately 97% are seen a single time; 0.057% belongs to the top ten. The data were taken from a study of shared clonotypes between healthy human individuals. Between the trimmed V and J ends, which lost 5 bases and 7 bases, there was a span of 12 bases. CDR1 is LNHDA, CDR2 SQIVND, per germline (reference sequence). This CDR3 has 13 amino acids. V gene TRBV19 combines with J gene TRBJ2-1; D unclear. This sequence was found in a young woman in good health. Sequenced material: naive CD4+ T cells sorted from blood. The subset here: CD45RA+ positively selected. The CDR3 region has the DNA TGTGCCAGTAGTCCTCGCCGGGTAAATGAGCAGTTCTTC. Amino acid sequence: CASSPRRVNEQFF. The whole variable domain, filled in from reference TRBV19 and TRBJ2-1, reads DGGITQSPKYLFRKEGQNVTLSCEQNLNHDAMYWYRQDPGQGLRLIYYSQIVNDFQKGDIAEGYSVSREKKESFPLTVTSAQKNPTAFYLCASSPRRVNEQFFGPGTRLTVL.